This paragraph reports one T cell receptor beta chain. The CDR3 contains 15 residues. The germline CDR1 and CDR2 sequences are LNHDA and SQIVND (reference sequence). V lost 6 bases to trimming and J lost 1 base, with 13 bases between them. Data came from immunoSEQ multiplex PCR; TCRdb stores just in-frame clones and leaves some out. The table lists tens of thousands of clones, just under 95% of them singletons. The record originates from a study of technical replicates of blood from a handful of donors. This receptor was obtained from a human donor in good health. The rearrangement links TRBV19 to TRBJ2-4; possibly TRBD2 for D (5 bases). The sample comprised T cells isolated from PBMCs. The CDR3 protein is CASSLGSAAKNIQYF. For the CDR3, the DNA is TGTGCCAGTAGCCTAGGGAGCGCCGCCAAAAACATTCAGTACTTC.